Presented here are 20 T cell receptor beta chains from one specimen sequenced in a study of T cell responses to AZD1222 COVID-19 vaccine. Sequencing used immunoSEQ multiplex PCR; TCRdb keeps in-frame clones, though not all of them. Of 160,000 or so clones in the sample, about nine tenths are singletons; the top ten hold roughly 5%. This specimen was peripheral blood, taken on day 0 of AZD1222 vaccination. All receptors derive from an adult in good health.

This CDR3 is CASRSTGANVLTF. CDR3 sequence (DNA): TGTGCCAGCAGGTCGACGGGGGCCAACGTCCTGACTTTC. The gene calls are TRBV12-3 or TRBV12-4 and TRBJ2-6; D unclear. Trimming stripped 6 bases from V and 4 bases from J, with 7 bases between. CDR3 length: 13 residues.

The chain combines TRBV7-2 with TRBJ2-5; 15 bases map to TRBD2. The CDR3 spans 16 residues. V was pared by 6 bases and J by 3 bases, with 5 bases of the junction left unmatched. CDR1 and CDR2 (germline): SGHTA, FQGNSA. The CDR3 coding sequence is TGTGCCAGCAGATTTGGGACTAGCGGGAGGAAAGAGACCCAGTACTTC. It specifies CASRFGTSGRKETQYF. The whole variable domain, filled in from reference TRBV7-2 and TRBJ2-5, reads GAGVSQSPSNKVTEKGKDVELRCDPISGHTALYWYRQSLGQGLEFLIYFQGNSAPDKSGLPSDRFSAERTGGSVSTLTIQRTQQEDSAVYLCASRFGTSGRKETQYFGPGTRLLVL.

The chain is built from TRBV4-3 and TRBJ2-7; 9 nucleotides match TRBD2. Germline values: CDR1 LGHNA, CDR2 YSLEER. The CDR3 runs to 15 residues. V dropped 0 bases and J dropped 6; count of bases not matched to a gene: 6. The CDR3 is CASSQDVWRGGEQYF. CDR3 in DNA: TGCGCCAGCAGCCAAGACGTCTGGCGGGGGGGCGAGCAGTACTTC.

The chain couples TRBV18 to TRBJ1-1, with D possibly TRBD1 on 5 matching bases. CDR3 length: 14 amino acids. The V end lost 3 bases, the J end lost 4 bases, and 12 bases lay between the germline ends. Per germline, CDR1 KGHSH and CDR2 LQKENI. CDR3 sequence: CASSPLDSITEAFF. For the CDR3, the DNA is TGTGCCAGCTCACCTCTAGACAGCATCACTGAAGCTTTCTTT.

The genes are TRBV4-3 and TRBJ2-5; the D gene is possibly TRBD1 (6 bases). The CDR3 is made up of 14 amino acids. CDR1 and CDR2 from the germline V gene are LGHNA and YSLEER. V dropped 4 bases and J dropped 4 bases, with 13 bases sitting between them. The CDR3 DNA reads TGCGCCAGCAGCCTCGGACTGGGGGCAGAGACCCAGTACTTC. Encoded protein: CASSLGLGAETQYF.

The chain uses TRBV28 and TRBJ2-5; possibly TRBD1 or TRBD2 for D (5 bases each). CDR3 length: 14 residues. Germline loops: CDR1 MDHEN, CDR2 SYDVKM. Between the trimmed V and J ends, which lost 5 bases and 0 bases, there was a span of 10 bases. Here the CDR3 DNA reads TGTGCCAGCAGTCGAGGGACCAACCAAGAGACCCAGTACTTC. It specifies CASSRGTNQETQYF.

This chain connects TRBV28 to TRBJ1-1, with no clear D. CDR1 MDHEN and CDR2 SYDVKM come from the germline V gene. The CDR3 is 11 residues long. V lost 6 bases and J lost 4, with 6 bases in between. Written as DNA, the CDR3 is TGTGCCAGCAGCCGGATCACTGAAGCTTTCTTT. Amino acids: CASSRITEAFF. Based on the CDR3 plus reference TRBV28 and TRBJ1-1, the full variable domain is DVKVTQSSRYLVKRTGEKVFLECVQDMDHENMFWYRQDPGLGLRLIYFSYDVKMKEKGDIPEGYSVSREKKERFSLILESASTNQTSMYLCASSRITEAFFGQGTRLTVV.

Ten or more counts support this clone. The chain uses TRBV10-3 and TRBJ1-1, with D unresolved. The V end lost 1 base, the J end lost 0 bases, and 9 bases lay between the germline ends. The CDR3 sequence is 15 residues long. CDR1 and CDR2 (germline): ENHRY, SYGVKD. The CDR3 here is CAISEFGLMNTEAFF. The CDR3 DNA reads TGTGCCATCAGTGAGTTTGGGTTAATGAACACTGAAGCTTTCTTT.

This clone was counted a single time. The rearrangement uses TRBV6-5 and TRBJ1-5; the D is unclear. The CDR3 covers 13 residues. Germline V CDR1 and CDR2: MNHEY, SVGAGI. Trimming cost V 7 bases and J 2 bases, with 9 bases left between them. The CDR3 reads CASMSVRNQPQHF. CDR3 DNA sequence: TGTGCCAGCATGAGTGTCCGCAATCAGCCCCAGCATTTT.

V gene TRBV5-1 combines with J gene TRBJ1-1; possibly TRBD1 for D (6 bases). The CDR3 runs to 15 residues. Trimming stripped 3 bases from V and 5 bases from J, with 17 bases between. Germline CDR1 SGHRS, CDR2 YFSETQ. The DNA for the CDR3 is TGCGCCAGCAGCTCCTACGCAGGGGAGGCGACTGAAGCTTTCTTT. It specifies CASSSYAGEATEAFF.

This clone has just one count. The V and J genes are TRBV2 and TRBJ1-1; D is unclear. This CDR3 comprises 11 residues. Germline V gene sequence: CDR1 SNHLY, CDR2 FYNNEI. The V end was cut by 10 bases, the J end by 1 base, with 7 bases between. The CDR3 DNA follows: TGTGCCACCCCCAAGAACACTGAAGCTTTCTTT. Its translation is CATPKNTEAFF.

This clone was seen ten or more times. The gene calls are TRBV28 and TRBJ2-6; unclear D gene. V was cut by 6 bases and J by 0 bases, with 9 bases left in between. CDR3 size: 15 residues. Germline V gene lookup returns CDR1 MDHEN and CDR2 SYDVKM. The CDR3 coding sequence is TGTGCCAGCAGCCACACACTCTCTGGGGCCAACGTCCTGACTTTC. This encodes CASSHTLSGANVLTF.

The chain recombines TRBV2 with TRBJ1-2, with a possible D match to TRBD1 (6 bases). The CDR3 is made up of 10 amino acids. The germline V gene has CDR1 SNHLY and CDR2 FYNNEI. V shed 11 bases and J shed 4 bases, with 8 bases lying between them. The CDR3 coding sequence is TGTGCCGCGGACAGCTATGGCTACACCTTC. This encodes CAADSYGYTF.

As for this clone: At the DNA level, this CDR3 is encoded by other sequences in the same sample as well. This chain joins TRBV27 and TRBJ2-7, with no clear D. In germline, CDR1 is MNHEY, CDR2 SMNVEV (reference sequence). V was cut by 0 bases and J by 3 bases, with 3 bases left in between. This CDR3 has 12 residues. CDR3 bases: TGTGCCAGCAGTTTATCAGGCTACGAGCAGTACTTC. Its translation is CASSLSGYEQYF.

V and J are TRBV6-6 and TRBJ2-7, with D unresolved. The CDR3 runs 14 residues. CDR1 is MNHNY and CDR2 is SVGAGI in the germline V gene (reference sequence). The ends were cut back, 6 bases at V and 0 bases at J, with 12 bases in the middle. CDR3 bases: TGTGCCAGCAGACAGTATACGAGCTCCTACGAGCAGTACTTC. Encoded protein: CASRQYTSSYEQYF.

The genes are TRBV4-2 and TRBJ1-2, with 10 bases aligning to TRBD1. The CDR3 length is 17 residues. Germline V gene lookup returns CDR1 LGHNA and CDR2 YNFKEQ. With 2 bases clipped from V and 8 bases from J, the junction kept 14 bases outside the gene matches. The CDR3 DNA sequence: TGTGCCAGCAGCCAACCATCGGACAGGGGGGTTTGGGGCGGCTACACCTTC. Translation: CASSQPSDRGVWGGYTF.

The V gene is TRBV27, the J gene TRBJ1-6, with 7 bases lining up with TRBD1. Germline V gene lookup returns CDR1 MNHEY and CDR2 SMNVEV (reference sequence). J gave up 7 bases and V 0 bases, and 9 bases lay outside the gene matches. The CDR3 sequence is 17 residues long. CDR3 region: CASSLSYKPTGNSPLHF. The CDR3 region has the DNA TGTGCCAGCAGTTTATCCTATAAGCCGACAGGGAATTCACCCCTCCACTTT.

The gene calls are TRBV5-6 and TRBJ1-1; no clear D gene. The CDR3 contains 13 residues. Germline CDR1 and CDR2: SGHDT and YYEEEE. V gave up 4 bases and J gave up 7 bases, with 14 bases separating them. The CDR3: CASSLTRGFEAFF. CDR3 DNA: TGTGCCAGCAGCCTAACCCGAGGATTTGAAGCTTTCTTT. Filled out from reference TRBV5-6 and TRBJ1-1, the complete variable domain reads DAGVTQSPTHLIKTRGQQVTLRCSPKSGHDTVSWYQQALGQGPQFIFQYYEEEERQRGNFPDRFSGHQFPNYSSELNVNALLLGDSALYLCASSLTRGFEAFFGQGTRLTVV.

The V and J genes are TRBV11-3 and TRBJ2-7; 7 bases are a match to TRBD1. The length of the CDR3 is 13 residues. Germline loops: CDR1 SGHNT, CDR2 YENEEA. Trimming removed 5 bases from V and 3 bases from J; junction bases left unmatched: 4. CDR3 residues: CASSPGQHYEQYF. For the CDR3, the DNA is TGTGCCAGCAGCCCGGGACAGCACTACGAGCAGTACTTC.

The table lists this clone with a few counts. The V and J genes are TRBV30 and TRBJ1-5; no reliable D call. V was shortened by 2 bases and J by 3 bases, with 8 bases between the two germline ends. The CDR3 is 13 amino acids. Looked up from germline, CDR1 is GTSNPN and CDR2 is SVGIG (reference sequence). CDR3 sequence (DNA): TGTGCCTGGAGTTCGTCCTACAATCAGCCCCAGCATTTT. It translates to CAWSSSYNQPQHF.